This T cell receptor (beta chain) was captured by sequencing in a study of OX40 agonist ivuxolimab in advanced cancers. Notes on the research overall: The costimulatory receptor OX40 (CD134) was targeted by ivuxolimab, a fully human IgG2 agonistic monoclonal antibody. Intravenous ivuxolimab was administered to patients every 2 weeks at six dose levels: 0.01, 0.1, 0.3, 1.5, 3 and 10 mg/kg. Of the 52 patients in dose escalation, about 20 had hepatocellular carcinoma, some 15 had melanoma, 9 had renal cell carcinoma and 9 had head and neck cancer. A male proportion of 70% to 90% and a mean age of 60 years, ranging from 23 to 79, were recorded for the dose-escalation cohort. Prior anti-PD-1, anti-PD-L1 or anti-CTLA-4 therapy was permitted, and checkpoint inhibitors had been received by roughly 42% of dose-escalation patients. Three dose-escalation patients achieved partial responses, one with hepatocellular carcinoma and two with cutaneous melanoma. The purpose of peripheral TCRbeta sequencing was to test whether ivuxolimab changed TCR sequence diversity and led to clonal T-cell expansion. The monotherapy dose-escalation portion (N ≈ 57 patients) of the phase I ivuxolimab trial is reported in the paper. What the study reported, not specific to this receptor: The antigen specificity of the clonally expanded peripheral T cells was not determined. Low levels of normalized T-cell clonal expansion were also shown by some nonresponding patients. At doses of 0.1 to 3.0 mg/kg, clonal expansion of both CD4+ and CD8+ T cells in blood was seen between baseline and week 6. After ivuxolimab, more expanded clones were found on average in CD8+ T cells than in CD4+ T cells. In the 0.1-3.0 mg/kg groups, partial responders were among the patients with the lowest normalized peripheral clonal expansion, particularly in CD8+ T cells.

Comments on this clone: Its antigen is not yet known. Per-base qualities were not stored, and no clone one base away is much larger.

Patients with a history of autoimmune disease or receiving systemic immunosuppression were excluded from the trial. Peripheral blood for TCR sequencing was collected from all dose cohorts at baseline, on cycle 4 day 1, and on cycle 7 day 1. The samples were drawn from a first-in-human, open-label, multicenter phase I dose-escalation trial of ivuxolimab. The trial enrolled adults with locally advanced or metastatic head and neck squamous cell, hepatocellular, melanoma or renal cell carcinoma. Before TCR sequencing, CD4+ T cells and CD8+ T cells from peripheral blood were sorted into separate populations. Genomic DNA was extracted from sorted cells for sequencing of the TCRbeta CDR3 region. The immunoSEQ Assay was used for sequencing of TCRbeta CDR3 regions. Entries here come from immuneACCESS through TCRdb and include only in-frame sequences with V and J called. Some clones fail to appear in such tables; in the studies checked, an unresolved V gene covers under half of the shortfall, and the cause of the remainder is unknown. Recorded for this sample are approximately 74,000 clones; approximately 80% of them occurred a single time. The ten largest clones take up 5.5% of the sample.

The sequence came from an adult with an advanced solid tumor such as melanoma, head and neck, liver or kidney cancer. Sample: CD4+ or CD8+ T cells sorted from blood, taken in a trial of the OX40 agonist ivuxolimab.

The CDR3 sequence is CASSVAYNEQFF. The DNA sequence is TGTGCCAGCAGCGTAGCTTACAATGAGCAGTTCTTC. The receptor chain draws on TRBV9 and TRBJ2-1; the D segment cannot be called with confidence. Per the germline V gene, SGDLS is the CDR1 and YYNGEE is the CDR2. The CDR3 runs 12 amino acids, cysteine and phenylalanine included. The read is trimmed to its CDR3 DNA, 36 bases read in frame from base 1. Trimming takes 0 bases from V and 4 bases from J, and the germline ends sit 2 bases apart.